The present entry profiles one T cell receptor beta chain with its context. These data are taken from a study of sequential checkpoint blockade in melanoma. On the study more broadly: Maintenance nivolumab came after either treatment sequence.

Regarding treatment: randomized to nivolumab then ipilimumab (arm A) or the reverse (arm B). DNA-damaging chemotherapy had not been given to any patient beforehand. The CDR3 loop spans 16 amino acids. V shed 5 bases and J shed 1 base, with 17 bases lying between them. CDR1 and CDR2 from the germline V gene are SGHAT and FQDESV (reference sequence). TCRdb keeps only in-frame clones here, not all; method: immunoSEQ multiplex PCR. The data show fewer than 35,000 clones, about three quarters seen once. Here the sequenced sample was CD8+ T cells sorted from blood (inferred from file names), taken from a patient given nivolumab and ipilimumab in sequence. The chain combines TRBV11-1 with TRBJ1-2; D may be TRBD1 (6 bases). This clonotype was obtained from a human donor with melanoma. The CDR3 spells CASSLFPDSNNYGYTF. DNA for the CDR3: TGTGCCAGCAGCCTTTTTCCGGACAGCAATAACTATGGCTACACCTTC.